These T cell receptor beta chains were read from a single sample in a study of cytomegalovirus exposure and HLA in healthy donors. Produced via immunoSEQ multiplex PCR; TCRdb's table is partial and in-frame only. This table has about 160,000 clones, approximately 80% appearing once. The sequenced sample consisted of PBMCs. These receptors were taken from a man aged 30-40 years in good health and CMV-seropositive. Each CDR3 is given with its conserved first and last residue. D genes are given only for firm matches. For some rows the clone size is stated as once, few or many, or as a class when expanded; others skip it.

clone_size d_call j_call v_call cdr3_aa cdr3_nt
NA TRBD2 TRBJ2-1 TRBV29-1 CSVRSSRIWGAGGQQFF TGCAGCGTCCGATCCAGTCGGATTTGGGGAGCGGGGGGCCAGCAGTTCTTC
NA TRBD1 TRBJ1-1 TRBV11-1 CASSLVGQGARAEAFF TGTGCCAGCAGCTTGGTCGGACAGGGGGCAAGGGCTGAAGCTTTCTTT
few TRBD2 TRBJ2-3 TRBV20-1 CSASRTSFPYF TGCAGTGCTAGTAGGACTAGCTTCCCGTATTTT
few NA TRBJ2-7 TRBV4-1 CASSQDFRQYF TGCGCCAGCAGCCAAGACTTTCGGCAGTACTTC
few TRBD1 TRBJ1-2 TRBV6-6 CASRVPRDREGYGYTF TGTGCCAGCAGAGTTCCCAGGGACAGGGAGGGATATGGCTACACCTTC
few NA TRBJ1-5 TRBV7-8 CASSLELADQPQHF TGTGCCAGCAGCTTAGAACTGGCGGATCAGCCCCAGCATTTT
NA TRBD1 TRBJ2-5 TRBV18 CASSPVLRGQGQETQYF TGTGCCAGCTCACCAGTTCTCAGGGGGCAGGGACAAGAGACCCAGTACTTC
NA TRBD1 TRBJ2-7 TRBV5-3 CARSTRQGDYEQYF TGTGCCAGAAGCACCAGACAGGGGGACTACGAGCAGTACTTC
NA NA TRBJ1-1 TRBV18 CASSRDKNTEAFF TGTGCCAGCTCACGCGACAAGAACACTGAAGCTTTCTTT
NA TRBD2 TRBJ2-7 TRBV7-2 CASSHSSGGAGYEQYF TGTGCCAGCAGCCATTCTAGCGGGGGGGCCGGGTACGAGCAGTACTTC
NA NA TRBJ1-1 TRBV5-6 CASSWTENTEAFF TGTGCCAGCAGCTGGACAGAGAACACTGAAGCTTTCTTT
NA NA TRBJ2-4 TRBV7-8 CASSLAGGLAKNIQYF TGTGCCAGCAGCTTAGCGGGGGGGCTAGCCAAAAACATTCAGTACTTC
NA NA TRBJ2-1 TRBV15 CATSRGEYEQFF TGTGCCACCAGCAGAGGGGAGTATGAGCAGTTCTTC
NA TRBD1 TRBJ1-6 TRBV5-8 CASSVPGQSSYNSPLHF TGTGCCAGCAGCGTTCCGGGACAGAGCTCCTATAATTCACCCCTCCACTTT
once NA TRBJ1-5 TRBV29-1 CSVLNSGGNQPQHF TGCAGCGTTCTCAACTCCGGAGGTAATCAGCCCCAGCATTTT
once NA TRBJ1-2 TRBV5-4 CASSLRGNNYGYTF TGTGCCAGCAGCTTGAGGGGGAACAACTATGGCTACACCTTC
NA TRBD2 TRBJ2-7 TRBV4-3 CASSQEGLSREQYF TGCGCCAGCAGCCAAGAGGGACTATCTCGCGAGCAGTACTTC
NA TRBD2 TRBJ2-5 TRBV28 CASSFGGGAGDQETQYF TGTGCCAGCAGTTTCGGAGGAGGAGCGGGGGATCAAGAGACCCAGTACTTC
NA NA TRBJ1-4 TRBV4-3 CASSQEVLQGPEKLFF TGCGCCAGCAGCCAAGAAGTCCTACAGGGCCCCGAAAAACTGTTTTTT